A single sample gave rise to the 21 T cell receptor beta chains below, sequenced in a study of cytomegalovirus exposure and HLA in healthy donors. Both 60 Vbeta primers and 13 Jbeta primers went into the PCR. Some clones are missing from TCRdb's copy, which holds only in-frame ones; the method was immunoSEQ multiplex PCR. The data show more than 110,000 clones, 75% seen once. The source material was PBMCs. Source of these receptors: a man younger than 45 in good health and CMV-seronegative.

This chain connects TRBV4-2 to TRBJ1-5, with D uncertain. Trimming removed 0 bases at V and 7 bases at J, with 7 bases between. CDR1 LGHNA and CDR2 YNFKEQ come from the germline V gene. This CDR3 contains 13 residues. The CDR3 here is CASSQEEGQPQHF. The CDR3 DNA is TGTGCCAGCAGCCAAGAGGAGGGCCAGCCCCAGCATTTT.

The chain combines TRBV6-4 with TRBJ2-5; tentatively, D is TRBD2 (6 bases). Germline values: CDR1 MRHNA, CDR2 SNTAGT. The CDR3 sequence is 14 residues long. V lost 8 bases and J lost 4, with 17 bases in between. The CDR3 region has the DNA TGTGCCAGCCACAGTGCGGGGACCCCAGAGACCCAGTACTTC. Translated, it gives CASHSAGTPETQYF.

The chain carries TRBV19 and TRBJ1-4; TRBD1 agrees at 7 bases. The germline CDR1 and CDR2 sequences are LNHDA and SQIVND (reference sequence). CDR3 length: 15 amino acids. With 7 bases clipped from V and 8 bases from J, the junction kept 13 bases outside the gene matches. The CDR3: CASTHIGGAREKLFF. The CDR3, as DNA: TGTGCCAGTACCCATATAGGGGGCGCGAGAGAAAAACTGTTTTTT.

The rearrangement joins TRBV10-1 to TRBJ2-5; maybe TRBD1 (6 bases). This CDR3 has 13 amino acids. Trimming took 6 bases from V and 2 from J, leaving 10 bases between them. Germline CDR1 reads WNHNN; CDR2 reads SYGVQD (reference sequence). DNA of the CDR3: TGCGCCAGCAGCCGGACAGTACAAGAGACCCAGTACTTC. Translation gives CASSRTVQETQYF.

J is TRBJ2-1 and V is TRBV28; TRBD2 agrees at 12 bases. The V segment lost 10 bases and the J segment 6 bases; nucleotides outside the gene matches: 7. This CDR3 is built from 14 residues. Looked up from germline, CDR1 is MDHEN and CDR2 is SYDVKM. The CDR3 DNA reads as TGTGCCACCATAGTGGGACTAGCGGGCAATGAGCAGTTCTTC. Translating gives CATIVGLAGNEQFF.

The chain links TRBV28 to TRBJ2-2, with D possibly being TRBD1 (6 bases). The germline V and J ends were trimmed by 8 bases and 5 bases, with 21 bases remaining between them. Germline V gives CDR1 MDHEN, CDR2 SYDVKM. This CDR3 is built from 16 residues. CDR3 region: CASYDLTPQGTGELFF. CDR3 coding DNA: TGTGCCAGCTACGACCTGACTCCCCAGGGGACCGGGGAGCTGTTTTTT.

This chain joins TRBV2 and TRBJ1-6; 7 positions match TRBD1. The germline V gene encodes CDR1 SNHLY and CDR2 FYNNEI. This CDR3 has 14 residues. V was pared by 5 bases and J by 8 bases, with 6 bases of the junction left unmatched. The CDR3 bases are TGTGCCAGCAGTAAACAGGGGCAGGATTCACCCCTCCACTTT. Translating it yields CASSKQGQDSPLHF.

This rearrangement joins TRBV18 to TRBJ1-6; a possible D gene is TRBD1 (6 bases). V gave up 2 bases and J gave up 9 bases, with 17 bases separating them. Germline CDR1 KGHSH, CDR2 LQKENI. CDR3 length: 16 amino acids. The DNA of the CDR3 is TGTGCCAGCTCACCAAGGACAGCGGCGGGGGGTTCACCCCTCCACTTT. Amino acid sequence: CASSPRTAAGGSPLHF.

The chain combines TRBV5-1 with TRBJ2-1; TRBD2 agrees at 7 bases. Germline values: CDR1 SGHRS, CDR2 YFSETQ. This CDR3 comprises 16 residues. Trimming cost V 4 bases and J 2 bases; bases outside gene matches: 9. For the CDR3, the DNA is TGCGCCAGCAGCCCGCCGGGGGGTCTAACCTACAATGAGCAGTTCTTC. It translates to CASSPPGGLTYNEQFF.

V is TRBV29-1 and J is TRBJ1-6; D gene unclear. Trimming took off 0 bases at V and 10 bases at J, with 4 bases between the two ends. The germline V gene encodes CDR1 SQVTM and CDR2 ANQGSEA. The length of the CDR3 is 11 residues. CDR3 residues: CSVEERSPLHF. In nucleotides, the CDR3 is TGCAGCGTTGAAGAGAGGTCACCCCTCCACTTT. Using reference TRBV29-1 and TRBJ1-6 for the parts outside the CDR3, the full variable domain is SAVISQKPSRDICQRGTSLTIQCQVDSQVTMMFWYRQQPGQSLTLIATANQGSEATYESGFVIDKFPISRPNLTFSTLTVSNMSPEDSSIYLCSVEERSPLHFGNGTRLTVT.

This clone was counted only a few times. The rearrangement links TRBV6-5 to TRBJ2-3; D may be TRBD2 (5 bases). The V and J ends lost 4 bases and 6 bases respectively, with 8 bases between them. Germline CDR1 and CDR2: MNHEY and SVGAGI. The CDR3 covers 12 residues. The CDR3 DNA reads as TGTGCCAGCAGTTGGGGAGCGGATACGCAGTATTTT. Translation: CASSWGADTQYF.

The chain carries TRBV29-1 and TRBJ2-5, with D possibly being TRBD2 (6 bases). CDR3 size: 13 residues. Trimming cost V 7 bases and J 2 bases, with 14 bases left between them. Germline V gene sequence: CDR1 SQVTM, CDR2 ANQGSEA. The CDR3 sequence: CSALGGRQETQYF. In DNA, the CDR3 is TGCAGCGCCCTGGGGGGACGACAAGAGACCCAGTACTTC.

This clone was seen once. V gene TRBV11-3 combines with J gene TRBJ2-7; perhaps TRBD1 as D (6 bases). CDR3 length: 14 residues. Per germline, CDR1 SGHNT and CDR2 YENEEA. With 5 bases removed from V and 5 bases from J, the gap between germline ends came to 16 bases. CDR3 coding DNA: TGTGCCAGCAGCCCTCGTGGGGGCCTGGACGAGCAGTACTTC. It specifies CASSPRGGLDEQYF.

This sequence joins TRBV6-1 and TRBJ1-3, with TRBD1 matching 8 bases. There are 15 residues in the CDR3. The V gene's germline CDR1 is MNHNS and CDR2 SASEGT. V shed 6 bases and J 11 bases; nucleotides not matched to a gene: 15. The CDR3 DNA sequence: TGTGCCAGCAGGACGGGACAGGTTCTATCTTCTGCCATATATTTT. As protein: CASRTGQVLSSAIYF.

The chain joins TRBV9 to TRBJ2-2; 8 bases align to TRBD1. CDR3 length: 16 amino acids. CDR1 is SGDLS and CDR2 is YYNGEE in the germline V gene. The J segment lost 0 bases and the V segment lost 4 bases, leaving 5 bases of the junction unmatched. CDR3 protein: CASSSQGASNTGELFF. Here the CDR3 DNA reads TGTGCCAGCAGCTCCCAGGGGGCCTCGAACACCGGGGAGCTGTTTTTT.

CDR3 amino acids: CASSSWGERAYEQYF. The CDR3 region has the DNA TGTGCCAGCAGTTCCTGGGGAGAGCGGGCCTACGAGCAGTACTTC. The chain couples TRBV25-1 to TRBJ2-7, with D possibly being TRBD2 (6 bases). This CDR3 has 15 residues. V was cut by 5 bases and J by 2 bases, with 16 bases left in between. Germline loops: CDR1 MGHDK, CDR2 SYGVNS.

This chain links TRBV30 with TRBJ2-1; 12 bases match TRBD1. Germline V lookup: CDR1 GTSNPN, CDR2 SVGIG (reference sequence). CDR3 length: 17 residues. V gave up 2 bases and J gave up 10 bases; unmatched junction bases: 15. Here the CDR3 reads CAWSLPRDRGPLREQFF. DNA of the CDR3: TGTGCCTGGAGTCTCCCCAGGGACAGGGGGCCCCTTAGGGAGCAGTTCTTC.

This chain links TRBV6-5 with TRBJ2-3, with 10 bases lining up with TRBD1. The CDR3 has 14 amino acids. V lost 9 bases and J lost 3; bases outside the gene matches: 6. CDR1 MNHEY and CDR2 SVGAGI come from the germline V gene. The CDR3 DNA reads TGTGCCAGTTTGGACAGGGGGTCGACAGATACGCAGTATTTT. It translates to CASLDRGSTDTQYF.

The V gene is TRBV5-1, the J gene TRBJ2-5; 9 bases are shared with TRBD2. The ends lost 4 bases at V and 11 bases at J; junction bases unmatched: 6. The germline CDR1 and CDR2 sequences are SGHRS and YFSETQ. This CDR3 has 12 amino acids. CDR3 in DNA: TGCGCCAGCAGCCAGACTAGCGGAGAGCAGTACTTC. Amino acids: CASSQTSGEQYF. Variable domain in full (rest from reference TRBV5-1 and TRBJ2-5): KAGVTQTPRYLIKTRGQQVTLSCSPISGHRSVSWYQQTPGQGLQFLFEYFSETQRNKGNFPGRFSGRQFSNSRSEMNVSTLELGDSALYLCASSQTSGEQYFGPGTRLLVL.

This chain connects TRBV7-9 to TRBJ2-1, with D hard to call. The V and J ends lost 3 bases and 8 bases respectively, with 8 bases between them. Germline CDR1 is SEHNR and CDR2 is FQNEAQ (reference sequence). The CDR3 is 12 amino acids. This chain's CDR3 is CASSLVGDEQFF. The CDR3 DNA is TGTGCCAGCAGCTTGGTGGGCGATGAGCAGTTCTTC.

J is TRBJ2-6 and V is TRBV9; 9 positions match TRBD1. There are 18 residues in the CDR3. Germline lookup yields CDR1 SGDLS and CDR2 YYNGEE. After removal of 2 bases from V and 1 base from J, the junction contained 7 bases not matched to a gene. The CDR3 DNA follows: TGTGCCAGCAGCGTTCGTGGGACAGGGCTTTCTGGGGCCAACGTCCTGACTTTC. Translation: CASSVRGTGLSGANVLTF.